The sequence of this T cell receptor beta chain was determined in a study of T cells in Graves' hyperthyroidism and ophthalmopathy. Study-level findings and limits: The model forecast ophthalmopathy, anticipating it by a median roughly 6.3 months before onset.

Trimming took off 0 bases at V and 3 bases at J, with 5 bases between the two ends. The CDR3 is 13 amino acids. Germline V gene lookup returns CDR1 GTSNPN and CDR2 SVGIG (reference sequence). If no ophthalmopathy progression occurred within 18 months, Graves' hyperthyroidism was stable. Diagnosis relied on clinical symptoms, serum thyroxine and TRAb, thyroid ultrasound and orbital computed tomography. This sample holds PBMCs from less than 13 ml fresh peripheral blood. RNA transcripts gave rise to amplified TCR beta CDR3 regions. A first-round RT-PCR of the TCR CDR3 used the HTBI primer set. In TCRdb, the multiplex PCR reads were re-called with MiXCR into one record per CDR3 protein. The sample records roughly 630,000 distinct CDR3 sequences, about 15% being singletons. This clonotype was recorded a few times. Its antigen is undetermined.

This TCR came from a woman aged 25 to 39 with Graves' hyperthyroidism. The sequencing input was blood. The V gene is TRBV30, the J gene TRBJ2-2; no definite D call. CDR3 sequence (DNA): TGTGCCTGGAGTGTACTGTACACCGGGGAGCTGTTTTTT. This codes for CAWSVLYTGELFF.